The rows below give T cell receptor beta chains drawn from one sample of a study of T cells in Graves' hyperthyroidism and ophthalmopathy. TCRdb reanalysed the multiplex PCR reads using MiXCR and keeps one entry per CDR3 protein. This sample carries roughly 530,000 distinct CDR3 sequences, under 20% of them seen once, and the ten largest clones take 17%. Specimen: blood. The source is a woman younger than 35 with Graves' ophthalmopathy. CDR3s include the opening cysteine and the closing phenylalanine or tryptophan. D genes are given only for firm matches. Rows may omit the clone size; those that give it use once, few, many or a size class.

CDR3: CASSYSRLRAGKATEAFF
DNA: TGTGCCAGCAGTTACTCAAGACTGAGGGCAGGGAAGGCCACTGAAGCTTTCTTT
J: TRBJ1-1
length: 18
D: -
size: -
V: TRBV6-2/TRBV6-3

CDR3: CASSEAYRPYEQYF
DNA: TGTGCCAGCAGTGAAGCGTACAGGCCCTACGAGCAGTACTTC
J: TRBJ2-7
length: 14
D: -
size: -
V: TRBV2

CDR3: CSAKRSPGTEAFF
DNA: TGCAGTGCTAAGAGGAGTCCGGGGACTGAAGCTTTCTTT
J: TRBJ1-1
length: 13
D: -
size: many
V: TRBV20-1

CDR3: CASSVTGEQFF
DNA: TGTGCCAGCAGCGTGACTGGGGAGCAGTTCTTC
J: TRBJ2-1
length: 11
D: -
size: many
V: TRBV7-2

CDR3: CASSGALYNSPLHF
DNA: TGTGCCAGCAGCGGGGCCCTATATAATTCACCCCTCCACTTT
J: TRBJ1-6
length: 14
D: -
size: -
V: TRBV12-3/TRBV12-4

CDR3: CASRGGATNEKLFF
DNA: TGTGCCAGCAGGGGGGGTGCAACTAATGAAAAACTGTTTTTT
J: TRBJ1-4
length: 14
D: -
size: -
V: TRBV28

CDR3: CASSLETGGSYEQYF
DNA: TGTGCCAGCAGCTTGGAGACAGGGGGCTCCTACGAGCAGTACTTC
J: TRBJ2-7
length: 15
D: TRBD1
size: -
V: TRBV5-6

CDR3: CASSVSGTGGWKTQYF
DNA: TGTGCCAGCAGCGTATCCGGGACAGGGGGCTGGAAGACCCAGTACTTC
J: TRBJ2-5
length: 16
D: TRBD1
size: -
V: TRBV9

CDR3: CASSTFDRGMMETQYF
DNA: TGTGCCAGCAGCACGTTTGACAGGGGAATGATGGAGACCCAGTACTTC
J: TRBJ2-5
length: 16
D: TRBD1
size: few
V: TRBV5-8

CDR3: CASSIGRVENYGYTF
DNA: TGTGCCAGTAGTATTGGCAGGGTGGAGAACTATGGCTACACCTTC
J: TRBJ1-2
length: 15
D: -
size: -
V: TRBV19

CDR3: CASSESGETQYF
DNA: TGTGCCAGCAGTGAGTCGGGAGAGACCCAGTACTTC
J: TRBJ2-5
length: 12
D: -
size: many
V: TRBV2

CDR3: CASSEWYGGDSPLHF
DNA: TGTGCCAGCAGTGAATGGTACGGCGGGGATTCACCCCTCCACTTT
J: TRBJ1-6
length: 15
D: -
size: few
V: TRBV6-1

CDR3: CASSLLMDPQFF
DNA: TGTGCCAGCAGTCTCCTAATGGATCCCCAGTTCTTC
J: TRBJ2-1
length: 12
D: -
size: few
V: TRBV6-1

CDR3: CSAGYREVGELFF
DNA: TGCAGTGCTGGGTACAGGGAGGTCGGGGAGCTGTTTTTT
J: TRBJ2-2
length: 13
D: -
size: many
V: TRBV20-1

CDR3: CASSYSPGQGLLGYTF
DNA: TGTGCCAGCAGTTACTCCCCGGGACAGGGTCTCCTCGGCTACACCTTC
J: TRBJ1-2
length: 16
D: TRBD1
size: -
V: TRBV6-2/TRBV6-3

CDR3: CASSPRTGGYNEQFF
DNA: TGTGCCAGCAGCCCCCGGACAGGGGGCTACAATGAGCAGTTCTTC
J: TRBJ2-1
length: 15
D: TRBD1
size: many
V: TRBV11-3

CDR3: CASSVSWGGRGQFIPGNEQFF
DNA: TGCGCCAGCAGCGTCTCATGGGGCGGGAGGGGCCAGTTCATCCCTGGGAATGAGCAGTTCTTC
J: TRBJ2-1
length: 21
D: TRBD2
size: many
V: TRBV5-1

CDR3: CASSLVAHSYNEQFF
DNA: TGCGCCAGCAGCTTGGTGGCCCACTCCTACAATGAGCAGTTCTTC
J: TRBJ2-1
length: 15
D: -
size: -
V: TRBV5-1

CDR3: CASTVGTTGEQFF
DNA: TGTGCCAGCACCGTAGGGACTACTGGTGAGCAGTTCTTC
J: TRBJ2-1
length: 13
D: TRBD2
size: few
V: TRBV9

CDR3: CASSAEAGTFNEKLFF
DNA: TGTGCCAGCAGCGCGGAAGCCGGGACATTTAATGAAAAACTGTTTTTT
J: TRBJ1-4
length: 16
D: -
size: many
V: TRBV7-6

CDR3: CSATTGRTEAFF
DNA: TGCAGTGCCACGACCGGGAGGACTGAAGCTTTCTTT
J: TRBJ1-1
length: 12
D: -
size: many
V: TRBV20-1

CDR3: CASSSSLTRTEAFF
DNA: TGTGCCAGCAGCTCATCCCTGACACGCACTGAAGCTTTCTTT
J: TRBJ1-1
length: 14
D: -
size: few
V: TRBV9

CDR3: CASSLESTDTQYF
DNA: TGTGCCAGCAGTTTGGAATCCACAGATACGCAGTATTTT
J: TRBJ2-3
length: 13
D: -
size: many
V: TRBV28

CDR3: CASSQLWETQYF
DNA: TGTGCCAGCAGCCAACTATGGGAGACCCAGTACTTC
J: TRBJ2-5
length: 12
D: -
size: many
V: TRBV5-6

CDR3: CSVQLAEYNEQFF
DNA: TGCAGCGTGCAACTAGCGGAGTACAATGAGCAGTTCTTC
J: TRBJ2-1
length: 13
D: TRBD2
size: many
V: TRBV29-1

CDR3: CASRFSGDFYEQYF
DNA: TGTGCCAGCAGATTCAGCGGGGACTTCTACGAGCAGTACTTC
J: TRBJ2-7
length: 14
D: TRBD2
size: many
V: TRBV28

CDR3: CAWSVRENQETQYF
DNA: TGTGCCTGGAGTGTCCGAGAGAACCAAGAGACCCAGTACTTC
J: TRBJ2-5
length: 14
D: -
size: -
V: TRBV30

CDR3: CASSLRGQYNEQFF
DNA: TGTGCCAGCAGTTTACGCGGACAGTACAATGAGCAGTTCTTC
J: TRBJ2-1
length: 14
D: -
size: many
V: TRBV28

CDR3: CASSEYGRLNTGELFF
DNA: TGTGCCAGCAGTGAATACGGCAGGTTGAACACCGGGGAGCTGTTTTTT
J: TRBJ2-2
length: 16
D: -
size: -
V: TRBV7-2

CDR3: CASSSRALRNEKLFF
DNA: TGTGCCAGCAGCTCCCGGGCACTTCGGAATGAAAAACTGTTTTTT
J: TRBJ1-4
length: 15
D: -
size: few
V: TRBV13

CDR3: CASSLALGGGDYGYTF
DNA: TGTGCCAGCAGCTTAGCGCTTGGGGGCGGGGACTATGGCTACACCTTC
J: TRBJ1-2
length: 16
D: -
size: many
V: TRBV7-8

CDR3: CSVEEGTGGWNTEAFF
DNA: TGCAGCGTTGAAGAAGGGACAGGGGGCTGGAACACTGAAGCTTTCTTT
J: TRBJ1-1
length: 16
D: TRBD1
size: -
V: TRBV29-1

CDR3: CATSGSFEGASITSGYGYTF
DNA: TGTGCCACCAGCGGATCCTTCGAGGGGGCTTCCATAACTTCAGGCTATGGCTACACCTTC
J: TRBJ1-2
length: 20
D: TRBD1
size: -
V: TRBV15

CDR3: CAWSLRQGLGGYTF
DNA: TGTGCCTGGAGTTTAAGACAGGGGCTAGGTGGCTACACCTTC
J: TRBJ1-2
length: 14
D: TRBD1
size: once
V: TRBV30

CDR3: CASRKHRGEGTQYF
DNA: TGTGCCAGCAGGAAACACAGGGGTGAGGGGACCCAGTACTTC
J: TRBJ2-5
length: 14
D: TRBD1
size: many
V: TRBV6-1

CDR3: CASSLGTNNQPQHF
DNA: TGTGCCAGCAGTTTAGGGACAAACAATCAGCCCCAGCATTTT
J: TRBJ1-5
length: 14
D: -
size: many
V: TRBV27

CDR3: CAWRGSSYEQYF
DNA: TGTGCCTGGAGAGGGAGCTCCTACGAGCAGTACTTC
J: TRBJ2-7
length: 12
D: -
size: many
V: TRBV30

CDR3: CSATQDSFDVSPQHF
DNA: TGCAGTGCTACCCAAGACAGCTTCGACGTTTCGCCCCAGCATTTT
J: TRBJ1-5
length: 15
D: -
size: -
V: TRBV20-1

CDR3: CASSQVRAWEEQFF
DNA: TGCGCCAGCAGCCAAGTTCGCGCTTGGGAAGAGCAGTTCTTC
J: TRBJ2-1
length: 14
D: -
size: few
V: TRBV4-1

CDR3: CASSTGTGSYEQYF
DNA: TGTGCCAGCAGCACCGGGACAGGCTCCTACGAGCAGTACTTC
J: TRBJ2-7
length: 14
D: TRBD1
size: many
V: TRBV18

CDR3: CATSDFRQAQETQYF
DNA: TGTGCCACCAGTGACTTCAGACAGGCTCAAGAGACCCAGTACTTC
J: TRBJ2-5
length: 15
D: -
size: -
V: TRBV24-1

CDR3: CASSLAGGLYNEQFF
DNA: TGTGCCAGCAGCTTAGCGGGAGGACTATACAATGAGCAGTTCTTC
J: TRBJ2-1
length: 15
D: TRBD2
size: many
V: TRBV7-3

CDR3: CASNDANSGANVLTF
DNA: TGCGCCAGCAACGACGCTAACTCTGGGGCCAACGTCCTGACTTTC
J: TRBJ2-6
length: 15
D: -
size: few
V: TRBV5-1

CDR3: CASSSTERDSYEQYF
DNA: TGTGCCAGCAGCTCCACAGAGCGGGATTCCTACGAGCAGTACTTC
J: TRBJ2-7
length: 15
D: TRBD2
size: few
V: TRBV13

CDR3: CASSLEGGDAFF
DNA: TGCGCCAGCAGCTTGGAAGGGGGGGACGCTTTCTTT
J: TRBJ1-1
length: 12
D: -
size: -
V: TRBV5-1

CDR3: CASSFETSAQETQYF
DNA: TGTGCCAGCAGCTTTGAGACTAGCGCCCAAGAGACCCAGTACTTC
J: TRBJ2-5
length: 15
D: TRBD2
size: -
V: TRBV5-6

CDR3: CSATLGGEEKLFF
DNA: TGCAGTGCTACGTTAGGGGGTGAAGAAAAACTGTTTTTT
J: TRBJ1-4
length: 13
D: -
size: -
V: TRBV20-1

CDR3: CASSFSGLGNTIYF
DNA: TGTGCCAGCAGCTTTAGTGGTTTAGGAAACACCATATATTTT
J: TRBJ1-3
length: 14
D: -
size: few
V: TRBV7-2

CDR3: CASSIRGTGTEQYF
DNA: TGTGCCAGTAGTATTCGGGGGACAGGGACCGAGCAGTACTTC
J: TRBJ2-7
length: 14
D: TRBD1
size: -
V: TRBV19

CDR3: CAISDHGRGDTQYF
DNA: TGTGCCATCAGTGATCACGGGAGAGGAGATACGCAGTATTTT
J: TRBJ2-3
length: 14
D: -
size: many
V: TRBV10-3

CDR3: CASSGGQGGPQETQYF
DNA: TGTGCCAGCAGCGGCGGGCAGGGTGGACCCCAAGAGACCCAGTACTTC
J: TRBJ2-5
length: 16
D: -
size: once
V: TRBV7-2

CDR3: CASGTGLGGNEQFF
DNA: TGTGCCAGCGGTACGGGACTAGGCGGAAATGAGCAGTTCTTC
J: TRBJ2-1
length: 14
D: TRBD2
size: -
V: TRBV5-1

CDR3: CASSLLDSGGGNEQFF
DNA: TGTGCCAGCAGCTTGTTGGATAGCGGGGGTGGCAATGAGCAGTTCTTC
J: TRBJ2-1
length: 16
D: TRBD2
size: many
V: TRBV7-8

CDR3: CASSRLAGGMTDTQYF
DNA: TGTGCCAGCAGTCGACTAGCGGGGGGCATGACAGATACGCAGTATTTT
J: TRBJ2-3
length: 16
D: TRBD2
size: many
V: TRBV28

CDR3: CASSYPDTQYF
DNA: TGTGCCAGCAGCTACCCCGATACGCAGTATTTT
J: TRBJ2-3
length: 11
D: -
size: many
V: TRBV11-2

CDR3: CASSLTLLSTDTQYF
DNA: TGCGCCAGCAGCTTGACCTTGTTGAGCACAGATACGCAGTATTTT
J: TRBJ2-3
length: 15
D: -
size: many
V: TRBV5-1

CDR3: CSVRRTSGGADTQYF
DNA: TGCAGCGTCCGACGGACTAGCGGGGGGGCAGATACGCAGTATTTT
J: TRBJ2-3
length: 15
D: TRBD2
size: many
V: TRBV29-1

CDR3: CASSSREGGYEQYF
DNA: TGTGCCAGCAGTTCACGGGAGGGAGGCTACGAGCAGTACTTC
J: TRBJ2-7
length: 14
D: TRBD2
size: many
V: TRBV12-3/TRBV12-4